This is a list of T cell receptor beta chains from one sample in a study of identical twins. TCRdb reanalysed the 5' RACE reads using MiXCR and keeps one entry per CDR3 protein. Of about 340,000 distinct CDR3 sequences in the sample, 9% were seen once. The source material was naive T cells sorted from blood. These receptors came from a woman aged 50 to 65 in good health. Each CDR3 is given with its conserved first and last residue. Fields, in order: clone size, V gene, D gene, J gene, CDR3 protein, CDR3 DNA. The D gene is left open where the match is weak. Size values are once, few and many counts, or a class for expanded clones, and some rows have none.

>-|TRBV29-1|-|TRBJ2-1
CSVLGNNEQFF
TGCAGCGTTCTAGGGAACAATGAGCAGTTCTTC
>many|TRBV29-1|-|TRBJ2-2
CSVHETGELFF
TGCAGCGTCCACGAGACCGGGGAGCTGTTTTTT
>many|TRBV15|-|TRBJ2-2
CATSREVSNTGELFF
TGTGCCACCAGCAGAGAGGTGTCGAACACCGGGGAGCTGTTTTTT
>-|TRBV5-6|TRBD2|TRBJ2-3
CASSLGYSGIVDTQYF
TGTGCCAGCAGCTTGGGTTACAGCGGGATTGTAGATACGCAGTATTTT
>many|TRBV29-1|-|TRBJ2-1
CSVEVLPVNNEQFF
TGCAGCGTTGAAGTTCTGCCAGTAAACAATGAGCAGTTCTTC
>many|TRBV5-1|TRBD1|TRBJ1-4
CASSFWTGTTNEKLFF
TGCGCCAGCAGCTTCTGGACAGGGACAACTAATGAAAAACTGTTTTTT
>-|TRBV10-3|-|TRBJ2-1
CAISESIERYNEQFF
TGTGCCATCAGTGAGTCGATCGAACGGTACAATGAGCAGTTCTTC
>few|TRBV4-1|-|TRBJ1-5
CASSQEGAGQPQHF
TGCGCCAGCAGCCAAGAGGGGGCAGGGCAGCCCCAGCATTTT
>-|TRBV19|TRBD2|TRBJ2-2
CASRARTSPGTGELFF
TGTGCCAGTAGGGCAAGGACTAGCCCGGGGACCGGGGAGCTGTTTTTT
>few|TRBV10-3|-|TRBJ2-3
CAIKGGHTDTQYF
TGTGCCATCAAGGGCGGGCACACAGATACGCAGTATTTT
>few|TRBV7-9|-|TRBJ2-1
CASSQRGKNEQFF
TGTGCCAGCAGCCAGAGGGGGAAGAATGAGCAGTTCTTC
>few|TRBV20-1|TRBD2|TRBJ2-1
CSGLSSGNYNEQFF
TGCAGTGGACTTTCTAGCGGGAACTACAATGAGCAGTTCTTC
>many|TRBV7-2|-|TRBJ2-2
CASSQQGKAGELFF
TGTGCCAGCAGTCAACAAGGGAAGGCCGGGGAGCTGTTTTTT
>many|TRBV5-1|TRBD2|TRBJ2-1
CASSLSSGGSYNEQFF
TGCGCCAGCAGCTTGTCAAGCGGGGGGTCCTACAATGAGCAGTTCTTC
>many|TRBV24-1|-|TRBJ1-2
CATSDPRTGYGYTF
TGTGCCACCAGTGACCCTCGAACGGGCTATGGCTACACCTTC
>few|TRBV7-6|-|TRBJ2-3
CASTPLGGRGPDTQYF
TGTGCCAGCACCCCTTTAGGGGGGCGAGGGCCAGATACGCAGTATTTT
>few|TRBV5-1|-|TRBJ2-2
CASSSGRTNTGELFF
TGCGCCAGCAGTTCCGGACGGACGAACACCGGGGAGCTGTTTTTT
>few|TRBV7-9|-|TRBJ2-7
CASSLQGNVLDEQYF
TGTGCCAGCAGCCTACAGGGTAACGTCTTGGACGAGCAGTACTTC
>-|TRBV7-9|-|TRBJ2-1
CASSHSGTHRYNEQFF
TGTGCCAGCAGCCATTCCGGGACACATCGTTACAATGAGCAGTTCTTC
>many|TRBV29-1|-|TRBJ2-7
CSVESGYEQYF
TGCAGCGTTGAGTCCGGTTACGAGCAGTACTTC
>few|TRBV28|TRBD1|TRBJ2-5
CASRTGYSQYF
TGTGCCAGCAGGACAGGGTACTCCCAGTACTTC
>many|TRBV7-9|-|TRBJ2-1
CASSFMDSWFF
TGTGCCAGCAGCTTCATGGACTCCTGGTTCTTC
>few|TRBV20-1|-|TRBJ1-4
CSARDQWGRREKLFF
TGCAGTGCTAGAGATCAATGGGGGAGGCGTGAAAAACTGTTTTTT
>many|TRBV29-1|-|TRBJ2-3
CSVEIPGPTDTQYF
TGCAGCGTTGAGATCCCGGGACCCACGGATACGCAGTATTTT
>few|TRBV24-1|TRBD1|TRBJ2-7
CATIPRDSSYF
TGTGCCACCATCCCCAGGGACAGTTCGTACTTC
>-|TRBV7-9|-|TRBJ2-2
CASSQSAGELFF
TGTGCCAGCAGCCAGAGCGCGGGGGAGCTGTTTTTT
>-|TRBV18|-|TRBJ2-7
CASFGHDYEQYF
TGTGCCAGCTTCGGACACGACTACGAGCAGTACTTC
>many|TRBV14|-|TRBJ2-1
CASRVSGSSYNEQFF
TGTGCCAGCAGAGTTAGCGGCAGCTCCTACAATGAGCAGTTCTTC
>few|TRBV12-3/TRBV12-4|TRBD1|TRBJ2-7
CASSPGGAFYEQYF
TGTGCCAGCAGTCCAGGGGGCGCTTTTTACGAGCAGTACTTC
>many|TRBV12-3/TRBV12-4|-|TRBJ1-2
CASSPTENYGYTF
TGTGCCAGCAGTCCTACAGAGAACTATGGCTACACCTTC
>many|TRBV12-3/TRBV12-4|-|TRBJ2-1
CASRKGGTNNEQFF
TGTGCCAGCAGGAAAGGTGGGACAAACAATGAGCAGTTCTTC
>-|TRBV6-5|-|TRBJ2-7
CASSSSRTELSYEQYF
TGTGCCAGCAGTTCTTCTCGGACGGAACTCTCCTACGAGCAGTACTTC
>-|TRBV4-1|-|TRBJ2-3
CASSQDPASDTRTQYF
TGCGCCAGCAGCCAAGATCCCGCTAGTGACACACGTACGCAGTATTTT
>few|TRBV12-3/TRBV12-4|TRBD2|TRBJ2-1
CASRPAWTVGRENNEQFF
TGTGCCAGCAGGCCAGCGTGGACGGTCGGGAGGGAGAACAATGAGCAGTTCTTC
>many|TRBV7-8|-|TRBJ2-1
CASTNDAHPPRPFF
TGTGCCAGCACCAACGACGCCCACCCCCCCCGTCCGTTCTTC
>-|TRBV6-5|TRBD2|TRBJ2-2
CASRSRLAGGTGELFF
TGTGCCAGCAGATCTCGACTAGCGGGAGGCACCGGGGAGCTGTTTTTT
>few|TRBV4-1|-|TRBJ2-3
CASSQKTGTQTSTDTQYF
TGCGCCAGCAGCCAAAAAACCGGGACCCAAACTAGCACAGATACGCAGTATTTT
>few|TRBV3-1|-|TRBJ2-5
CASSQDPTVQETQYF
TGTGCCAGCAGCCAAGATCCGACAGTACAAGAGACCCAGTACTTC
>few|TRBV20-1|-|TRBJ2-3
CSASSRQHSADTQYF
TGCAGTGCTAGTAGCCGACAACATAGTGCAGATACGCAGTATTTT
>many|TRBV7-3|-|TRBJ2-1
CASSSPRTSKVSSYNEQFF
TGTGCCAGCAGCTCCCCCCGTACCAGCAAAGTGAGCTCCTACAATGAGCAGTTCTTC
>-|TRBV7-9|-|TRBJ2-3
CASSLGYTDTQYF
TGTGCCAGCAGCTTAGGTTACACAGATACGCAGTATTTT
>many|TRBV7-9|-|TRBJ2-1
CASEANEQFF
TGTGCCAGCGAGGCCAATGAGCAGTTCTTC
>many|TRBV20-1|-|TRBJ2-1
CSARVASSLPTRNEQFF
TGCAGTGCTAGAGTTGCTAGCTCCCTACCTACACGCAATGAGCAGTTCTTC
>-|TRBV29-1|-|TRBJ2-5
CSVEGVETQYF
TGCAGCGTTGAAGGTGTTGAGACCCAGTACTTC